This entry lists 32 T cell receptor beta chains sequenced from one sample in a study of T-cell memory formation after mild COVID-19. TCRdb re-called the 5' RACE reads with MiXCR, one entry per CDR3 protein. Of 250,000 to 300,000 distinct CDR3 sequences detected, 15% to 20% appear once; the ten largest clones hold under 30%. Source material: PBMCs or a T cell subset sorted from them (not recorded which). The receptors shown here come from a man younger than 35 who had mild COVID-19 (a few samples of this study predate the infection). Cell type and time point are not known.

V is TRBV5-4 and J is TRBJ2-2; D possibly corresponds to TRBD2 (5 bases). CDR3 length: 15 residues. The V gene lost 4 bases and the J gene lost 7 bases, with 17 bases spanning the gap. Germline CDR1 reads SGHNT; CDR2 reads YYREEE (reference sequence). The CDR3 bases are TGTGCCAGCAGCCGAACGCCGAGGACTGGCGGGGAGCTGTTTTTT. Amino acid sequence: CASSRTPRTGGELFF. The whole variable domain, remainder taken from reference TRBV5-4 and TRBJ2-2, is ETGVTQSPTHLIKTRGQQVTLRCSSQSGHNTVSWYQQALGQGPQFIFQYYREEENGRGNFPPRFSGLQFPNYSSELNVNALELDDSALYLCASSRTPRTGGELFFGEGSRLTVL.

The genes are TRBV30 and TRBJ1-1; D not certain. V was trimmed by 3 bases and J by 5 bases, leaving 7 bases between them. Germline loops: CDR1 GTSNPN, CDR2 SVGIG (reference sequence). The length of the CDR3 is 11 residues. The CDR3 spells CAWRQNTEAFF. The CDR3 DNA reads as TGTGCCTGGAGACAGAATACTGAAGCTTTCTTT.

This clonotype was seen only a few times. The J gene is TRBJ2-1, the V gene TRBV10-3, with TRBD2 identical over 7 bases. The germline CDR1 and CDR2 sequences are ENHRY and SYGVKD. The CDR3 is 15 amino acids. Trimming cost V 4 bases and J 4 bases; bases outside gene matches: 7. The CDR3 loop is CAISAPTREYNEQFF. The CDR3 DNA reads as TGTGCCATCAGTGCGCCGACGCGGGAGTACAATGAGCAGTTCTTC.

This clonotype was seen a few times. This chain joins TRBV7-3 and TRBJ2-2; possible D gene TRBD2, 6 bases. Germline V gives CDR1 SGHTA, CDR2 FQGTGA. The CDR3 runs 14 residues. The V end was cut by 5 bases, the J end by 6 bases, with 13 bases between. The CDR3 bases are TGTGCCAGCAGCGATACTAGCAGTCCCGGGGAGCTGTTTTTT. Its protein is CASSDTSSPGELFF. The variable domain in full, with the rest retrieved from reference TRBV7-3 and TRBJ2-2, is GAGVSQTPSNKVTEKGKYVELRCDPISGHTALYWYRQSLGQGPEFLIYFQGTGAADDSGLPNDRFFAVRPEGSVSTLKIQRTERGDSAVYLCASSDTSSPGELFFGEGSRLTVL.

The chain recombines TRBV29-1 with TRBJ2-3; TRBD1 matches at 9 bases. With 2 bases clipped from V and 3 bases from J, the junction kept 24 bases outside the gene matches. Looked up from germline, CDR1 is SQVTM and CDR2 is ANQGSEA. The CDR3 has 21 residues. The CDR3 spells CSVETPGRGTGLVFLTDTQYF. The CDR3 DNA follows: TGCAGCGTTGAAACCCCCGGTAGGGGGACAGGGCTGGTTTTTTTAACAGATACGCAGTATTTT.

A few counts support this clonotype. The rearrangement joins TRBV5-1 to TRBJ2-5; possible D gene TRBD1, 5 bases. V was clipped by 5 bases and J by 1 base, with 12 bases between them. This CDR3 comprises 14 residues. The germline V gene has CDR1 SGHRS and CDR2 YFSETQ. In nucleotides, the CDR3 is TGCGCCAGCAGGGCAGGGCAACTCCAAGAGACCCAGTACTTC. It encodes CASRAGQLQETQYF.

This clonotype was found many times. The CDR3: CASGFPGNEQFF. The DNA of the CDR3 is TGTGCTAGTGGTTTTCCTGGGAATGAGCAGTTCTTC. The rearrangement uses TRBV12-5 and TRBJ2-1; unclear D gene. Trimming took 3 bases from V and 7 from J, leaving 7 bases between them. Germline CDR1 and CDR2: LGHNT and FRNRAP. This CDR3 is built from 12 residues.

The table lists this clonotype with a few counts. The rearrangement links TRBV20-1 to TRBJ1-6; a possible D gene is TRBD1 (5 bases). This CDR3 comprises 15 residues. V shed 0 bases and J shed 8 bases, with 14 bases lying between them. The germline V gene has CDR1 DFQATT and CDR2 SNEGSKA (reference sequence). The CDR3 nucleotides read TGCAGTGCTAGAGAGATGGCTAAAGGGGATTCACCCCTCCACTTT. This codes for CSAREMAKGDSPLHF.

This sequence joins TRBV7-2 and TRBJ1-5; tentatively, D is TRBD1 (5 bases). The germline V gene encodes CDR1 SGHTA and CDR2 FQGNSA. The CDR3 consists of 16 residues. V lost 5 bases, J lost 3 bases, and 17 bases lay in between. This CDR3 is CASSPWGGKTNQPQHF. In DNA form, the CDR3 reads TGTGCCAGCAGCCCCTGGGGGGGAAAAACCAATCAGCCCCAGCATTTT. The complete variable domain, with remaining parts taken from reference TRBV7-2 and TRBJ1-5, reads GAGVSQSPSNKVTEKGKDVELRCDPISGHTALYWYRQSLGQGLEFLIYFQGNSAPDKSGLPSDRFSAERTGGSVSTLTIQRTQQEDSAVYLCASSPWGGKTNQPQHFGDGTRLSIL.

This clonotype was recorded once. The chain has TRBV20-1 and TRBJ2-7, with 12 bases that match TRBD1. Germline CDR1 DFQATT, CDR2 SNEGSKA (reference sequence). The CDR3 consists of 15 residues. Losses at the gene ends were 4 bases for V and 6 bases for J; bases not matched to a gene: 10. CDR3 nucleotide sequence: TGCAGTGCTACACCGTCCGGGACAGGGGGCAGCGAGCAGTACTTC. Protein: CSATPSGTGGSEQYF.

A few counts support this clonotype. The junction does not match germline at one end; this may be a read error. The genes are TRBV30 and TRBJ2-7, with D unclear. This CDR3 has 10 residues. The germline CDR1 and CDR2 sequences are GTSNPN and SVGIG (reference sequence). The CDR3 DNA reads TGTGCCTGGAGCCATAAGCTGGTGAGATTC. Protein sequence: CAWSHKLVRF. Full variable domain (rest looked up from reference TRBV30 and TRBJ2-7): SQTIHQWPATLVQPVGSPLSLECTVEGTSNPNLYWYRQAAGRGLQLLFYSVGIGQISSEVPQNLSASRPQDRQFILSSKKLLLSDSGFYLCAWSHKLVRFGPGTRLTVT.

This clonotype was picked up a small number of times. The chain carries TRBV7-9 and TRBJ2-7, with no clear D. V dropped 5 bases and J dropped 2 bases, with 13 bases sitting between them. The CDR3 has 14 amino acids. CDR1 SEHNR and CDR2 FQNEAQ come from the germline V gene (reference sequence). The CDR3 protein is CASSIPQRAYEQYF. The CDR3 DNA reads as TGTGCCAGCAGCATACCACAAAGGGCCTACGAGCAGTACTTC.

This chain connects TRBV3-1 to TRBJ1-5; tentatively, D is TRBD1 (6 bases). Trimming removed 1 base at V and 6 bases at J, with 13 bases between. The CDR3 is 15 amino acids. Germline CDR1 and CDR2: LGHDT and YNNKEL (reference sequence). The CDR3 sequence is CASSQAAGAGQPQHF. CDR3 DNA sequence: TGTGCCAGCAGCCAAGCGGCAGGGGCGGGTCAGCCCCAGCATTTT.

V and J are TRBV12-3 or TRBV12-4 and TRBJ2-3; maybe TRBD2 (6 bases). V was shortened by 6 bases and J by 8 bases, with 21 bases between the two germline ends. The CDR3 totals 15 residues. In nucleotides, the CDR3 is TGTGCCAGCAGCCCCGGGACTTCCATCTCGGGTACGCAGTATTTT. Protein: CASSPGTSISGTQYF.

This clonotype has only a few counts. This chain connects TRBV2 to TRBJ2-3; D assignment may be TRBD1 or TRBD2 (5 bases each). The germline V gene has CDR1 SNHLY and CDR2 FYNNEI. CDR3 length equals 13 residues. With 10 bases removed from V and 2 bases from J, the gap between germline ends came to 13 bases. CDR3 region: CANRGSFTDTQYF. The CDR3 DNA reads TGTGCCAACCGGGGCTCTTTCACAGATACGCAGTATTTT. Together with reference TRBV2 and TRBJ2-3, the CDR3 gives the full variable domain: EPEVTQTPSHQVTQMGQEVILRCVPISNHLYFYWYRQILGQKVEFLVSFYNNEISEKSEIFDDQFSVERPDGSNFTLKIRSTKLEDSAMYFCANRGSFTDTQYFGPGTRLTVL.

This clonotype was detected a few times. The V call is TRBV9, the J call TRBJ2-3; D tentatively fits TRBD1 or TRBD2 (6 bases each). The ends were cut back, 2 bases at V and 6 bases at J, with 10 bases in the middle. The V gene's germline CDR1 is SGDLS and CDR2 YYNGEE. The CDR3 spans 13 residues. The CDR3 coding sequence is TGTGCCAGCAGCGTGAGGGGGAGGGATACGCAGTATTTT. Translated: CASSVRGRDTQYF.

This clonotype was counted ten times or more. J is TRBJ2-3 and V is TRBV12-3 or TRBV12-4, with D possibly being TRBD1 (6 bases). Trimming took 4 bases from V and 3 from J, leaving 14 bases between them. The CDR3 consists of 15 residues. The CDR3: CASSYRVQGTDTQYF. CDR3 nucleotide sequence: TGTGCCAGCAGTTACCGGGTTCAGGGGACAGATACGCAGTATTTT.

The chain carries TRBV6-5 and TRBJ2-2; D gene ambiguous. CDR1 and CDR2 from the germline V gene are MNHEY and SVGAGI. Trimming stripped 10 bases from V and 3 bases from J, with 9 bases between. The CDR3 loop spans 12 amino acids. CDR3 sequence reads: CATGLDTGELFF. In nucleotides, the CDR3 is TGTGCCACCGGGTTGGACACCGGGGAGCTGTTTTTT.

The chain links TRBV3-1 to TRBJ2-5; the D call may be TRBD1 or TRBD2 (5 bases each). The CDR3 spans 15 residues. The germline V gene has CDR1 LGHDT and CDR2 YNNKEL (reference sequence). The V end was cut by 4 bases, the J end by 2 bases, with 14 bases between. In DNA form, the CDR3 reads TGTGCCAGCAGCCTACTGAATGAGGGGCAAGAGACCCAGTACTTC. Its translation is CASSLLNEGQETQYF.

The V gene is TRBV7-9, the J gene TRBJ1-1, with D maybe TRBD1 (5 bases). Germline CDR1 SEHNR, CDR2 FQNEAQ (reference sequence). The V end was cut by 11 bases, the J end by 5 bases, with 24 bases between. The CDR3 is 15 residues long. As DNA, the CDR3 is TGTGCCGGGGCAAGCCGTAGGGCGGTGGGGACTGAAGCTTTCTTT. Its translation is CAGASRRAVGTEAFF.

This clonotype was counted ten times or more. The rearrangement uses TRBV11-2 and TRBJ2-3; 7 positions agree with TRBD2. V was clipped by 3 bases and J by 2 bases; unmatched bases: 5. The CDR3 loop spans 15 amino acids. CDR1 and CDR2 (germline): SGHAT, FQNNGV. The chain's CDR3 is CASSLRGINTDTQYF. DNA of the CDR3: TGTGCCAGCAGCTTGCGGGGGATTAACACAGATACGCAGTATTTT.

The table lists this clonotype with a few counts. The rearrangement links TRBV7-2 to TRBJ2-5; D remains unclear. The CDR3 has 16 amino acids. Trimming cost V 1 base and J 2 bases, with 14 bases left between them. CDR1 is SGHTA and CDR2 is FQGNSA in the germline V gene. For the CDR3, the DNA is TGTGCCAGCAGCTTAGGTCATGAGCAGATACAAGAGACCCAGTACTTC. Residues: CASSLGHEQIQETQYF. The variable domain in full, completed from reference TRBV7-2 and TRBJ2-5, reads GAGVSQSPSNKVTEKGKDVELRCDPISGHTALYWYRQSLGQGLEFLIYFQGNSAPDKSGLPSDRFSAERTGGSVSTLTIQRTQQEDSAVYLCASSLGHEQIQETQYFGPGTRLLVL.

CDR3 in DNA: TGCGCCAGCAGCCAAGCCCCTCCGAGTCCGCAGTATTTT. This translates into CASSQAPPSPQYF. The V gene is TRBV4-1, the J gene TRBJ2-3; D is unclear. V lost 1 base to trimming and J lost 10 bases, with 12 bases between them. This CDR3 comprises 13 residues. Germline V gives CDR1 MGHRA, CDR2 YSYEKL.

The chain recombines TRBV4-1 with TRBJ2-5; 8 nucleotides line up with TRBD2. With 1 base clipped from V and 2 bases from J, the junction kept 12 bases outside the gene matches. Germline CDR1 and CDR2: MGHRA and YSYEKL. The CDR3 consists of 18 residues. This CDR3 is CASSQVGAGLEDQETQYF. CDR3 sequence (DNA): TGCGCCAGCAGCCAAGTGGGGGCGGGACTAGAAGATCAAGAGACCCAGTACTTC.

A remark on this clonotype: A junction boundary mismatches the germline segment, possibly from a read error. The V and J genes are TRBV12-3 or TRBV12-4 and TRBJ2-2; a possible D gene is TRBD2 (6 bases). The CDR3 loop spans 11 amino acids. In nucleotides, the CDR3 is TGTGCCAGCAGCTCCCTCGGGGGGCTGTTTTTT. It yields the protein CASSSLGGLFF.

This clonotype has only a few counts. A junction boundary mismatches the germline segment, possibly from a read error. V gene TRBV14 combines with J gene TRBJ1-2; D gene unclear. CDR1 and CDR2 (germline): SGHDN, FVKESK. The CDR3 extends over 13 amino acids. The chain's CDR3 is CASSQGGNYGYTF. The CDR3 DNA sequence: TGCGCCAGCAGCCAAGGCGGCAACTATGGCTACACCTTC.

This clonotype appeared a few times. The genes are TRBV10-3 and TRBJ2-2, with D possibly matching TRBD1 (5 bases). The length of the CDR3 is 14 residues. The ends were cut back, 7 bases at V and 0 bases at J, with 9 bases in the middle. From germline, CDR1 is ENHRY and CDR2 SYGVKD. For the CDR3, the DNA is TGTGCCATCAATGGGGCATCGAACACCGGGGAGCTGTTTTTT. Its translation: CAINGASNTGELFF.

The chain combines TRBV7-2 with TRBJ2-4, with TRBD1 identical over 9 bases. Germline assignment: CDR1 SGHTA and CDR2 FQGNSA. After removal of 1 base from V and 5 bases from J, the junction contained 3 bases not matched to a gene. The CDR3 is 15 residues long. CDR3 sequence reads: CASSLDRGPQNIQYF. In nucleotides, the CDR3 is TGTGCCAGCAGCTTAGACAGGGGGCCCCAAAACATTCAGTACTTC. The whole variable domain, remainder taken from reference TRBV7-2 and TRBJ2-4, is GAGVSQSPSNKVTEKGKDVELRCDPISGHTALYWYRQSLGQGLEFLIYFQGNSAPDKSGLPSDRFSAERTGGSVSTLTIQRTQQEDSAVYLCASSLDRGPQNIQYFGAGTRLSVL.

V is TRBV4-1 and J is TRBJ1-6, with TRBD1 as a possible D gene (5 bases). The CDR3 contains 14 residues. Per the germline V gene, CDR1 is MGHRA and CDR2 is YSYEKL. V lost 4 bases and J lost 11, with 15 bases in between. The CDR3 region is CASSPRDGHPPLHF. As DNA, the CDR3 is TGCGCCAGCAGCCCCCGGGACGGTCATCCACCCCTCCACTTT.

The chain joins TRBV7-9 to TRBJ1-5; tentative D call: TRBD1 (5 bases). Germline assignment: CDR1 SEHNR and CDR2 FQNEAQ (reference sequence). CDR3 size: 15 residues. The ends were cut back, 5 bases at V and 3 bases at J, with 14 bases in the middle. CDR3 loop: CASSGGGSHNQPQHF. DNA of the CDR3: TGTGCCAGCAGCGGGGGTGGCAGCCACAATCAGCCCCAGCATTTT.

This clonotype was observed a handful of times. J is TRBJ1-5 and V is TRBV6-1; perhaps TRBD1 as D (5 bases). Trimming stripped 3 bases from V and 0 bases from J, with 18 bases between. Per germline, CDR1 MNHNS and CDR2 SASEGT. This CDR3 spans 18 amino acids. The CDR3 reads CASSDGAVSLYSNQPQHF. CDR3 DNA sequence: TGTGCCAGCAGTGATGGGGCAGTTTCCCTTTATAGCAATCAGCCCCAGCATTTT.

The genes are TRBV6-4 and TRBJ2-1, with TRBD1 matching over 12 bases. The CDR3 has 18 residues. The J segment lost 8 bases and the V segment lost 2 bases, leaving 13 bases of the junction unmatched. Germline-derived CDR1 and CDR2 are MRHNA and SNTAGT. CDR3 nucleotide sequence: TGTGCCAGCAGTGACGGCCCCGGGACAGGGGGCGAAAAGGATGAGCAGTTCTTC. It is translated as CASSDGPGTGGEKDEQFF.